The present T cell receptor beta chain was sequenced within a study of tumor-infiltrating lymphocytes in primary liver carcinoma. Worth noting for this clonotype: Germline and junction disagree at one end, which may indicate a read error.

Without any cell sorting, about 19-30 mg of bulk tissue yielded co-extracted RNA and DNA. All tumor samples contained more than 75% viable tumor cells. With a constant-region primer, TCR beta cDNA was made from 450 to 650 ng of total RNA. Employing slightly modified ARM-PCR, three nested multiplex PCR rounds were run, and these gave rise to the TCR beta libraries. With TRBV1-TRBV30 forward primers and a C-beta reverse primer, the first two PCR rounds were run for approximately 9 cycles each. TCRdb analysed the multiplex PCR reads with MiXCR anew, one entry per CDR3 protein. The sample consists of under 110,000 distinct CDR3 sequences, about 67% of them appearing once. The CDR3 spans 13 residues. CDR1 and CDR2 (germline): SQVTM, ANQGSEA.

The rearrangement links TRBV29-1 to TRBJ1-4; TRBD1 aligns across 10 bases. The sequenced sample consisted of liver tumor tissue from sampling region 2. The subset here: tumor region T2, inferior pole. This receptor was identified in a woman aged 55-70 years with primary liver carcinoma and hepatitis B virus infection. The CDR3 DNA reads TGCAGTGTTGAGACAGGGGGCTATGAAAAACTGTTTTTT. Protein: CSVETGGYEKLFF.